This T cell receptor (beta chain) was sequenced for a study of T-cell memory formation after mild COVID-19 (dated by TCRdb to the early 2020s). About the study as a whole: TCR sequence clusters from the two donors were largely donor specific. In a couple of donors, T-cell clones that expanded and contracted after mild COVID-19 were tracked by sequencing TCRalpha and TCRbeta repertoires over time. Two young, previously healthy adult volunteers made up the cohort, one male and one female.

This clonotype was detected only a few times. The antigen it recognizes is unknown. The record has no base qualities; no much larger clone is one base away. Ficoll-Paque density gradient centrifugation was the method used to isolate PBMCs. What the authors observed across the whole study: Clones contracting from day 15 to 85 had balanced CD4/CD8 phenotypes, while a second wave expanding from day 15 to 37 was biased towards CD4+. Contracting CD4+ clones turned up mainly in the CM and EM memory subsets, whereas EMRA was where CD8+ clones were enriched. The study covered only two mild cases, and larger cohorts including severe cases with pre-infection samples were considered necessary. The second-wave clones that peaked on day 37 were not confirmed to be SARS-CoV-2 specific. The detection of some responding clones in pre-infection memory suggests that pre-existing cross-reactive memory T cells joined the SARS-CoV-2 response.

The sequencer listed for this sample is Illumina NovaSeq 6000. TCRalpha and TCRbeta cDNA libraries were constructed by 5'RACE with constant-segment primers, with sample barcodes and unique molecular identifiers being introduced. Trizol reagent was used to extract RNA from every sample. Library amplification was performed in two PCR steps, and a second sample barcode and Illumina TruSeq adapters were introduced in the second step. Sequencing of libraries was performed on an Illumina NovaSeq with 2 x 150 bp paired-end reads. Regarding the original processing steps: With migec v1.2.7, reads were demultiplexed and then collapsed into UMI-guided consensus sequences. Using mixcr v2.1.11, UMI consensuses were aligned to TRA and TRB V and J templates and then assembled into clonotypes. A clonotype was counted as expanded or contracted only if both edgeR and NoisET called the change significant, with noise models trained on biological replicates. edgeR calls used a false discovery rate-adjusted p below 0.01 and a log2 fold-change threshold of 1. As an exploratory analysis of dynamics, PCA with hierarchical clustering was applied to max-normalized trajectories of the 1000 most abundant clonotypes. The CD4 or CD8 phenotype of responding clones was assigned using the separately sequenced CD4+ and CD8+ repertoires. Starting from the raw public reads, TCRdb applied fastp trimming at Q25, assembled clones with MiXCR and retained in-frame beta chains. Duplicate CDR3 protein sequences are folded into a single record with the most common DNA and genes. The V and J calls and clone size are TCRdb's, not the authors'. The table for this sample lists hundreds of thousands of distinct CDR3 sequences; approximately 15% of them were counted only once. Roughly 20% of the sample is held by the ten biggest clonotypes.

Spanning cysteine to phenylalanine, the CDR3 consists of 13 amino acids. Of the read, only the CDR3 DNA is kept; its 39 bases are in frame from base 1. The germline ends are 9 bases apart after V is trimmed by 3 bases and J by 7 bases. Based on the germline V gene, the CDR1 and CDR2 sequences are SGHVS and FNYEAQ. Recombination linked TRBV7-6 to TRBJ2-2, with the D segment identity uncertain. Material: PBMCs or a T cell subset sorted from them (not recorded which). The TCR comes from a man younger than 35 who had mild COVID-19 (a few samples of this study predate the infection). The sample titles of this study are shuffled in the database, so cell type and time point are left out; the donor was told from shared clones. The CDR3 region: CASSLALIGELFF. The sequenced DNA is TGTGCCAGCAGCTTGGCTTTAATCGGGGAGCTGTTTTTT.